This T cell receptor beta chain appears in the sequencing data of a study of cytomegalovirus exposure and HLA in healthy donors. Turning to the study itself: Across around 400 genotyped donors, 81% landed in the Caucasian-associated ancestry cluster. General study results and limits: Researchers reportedly found TCR beta sequences accurately predicted most subjects' HLA-A and HLA-B alleles. In an earlier analysis, about 87% or about 30%: the productive usage of most TCR beta V segments.

Concerning this clone itself: What it binds is not known.

The germline V gene has CDR1 MNHNS and CDR2 SASEGT. The CDR3 covers 13 residues. In the PCR, 60 Vbeta and 13 Jbeta primers were used. The repertoire was sequenced with immunoSEQ multiplex PCR; TCRdb's copy has only in-frame clones and lacks some. The sample yields some 150,000 clones, around 72% seen once. What was sequenced was PBMCs. This sequence was found in a man aged 50 to 59 in good health and CMV-seropositive. J is TRBJ2-5 and V is TRBV6-1, with D perhaps matching TRBD2 (5 bases). The J call may be in error: the DNA end matches TRBJ2-7 better. The CDR3 loop is CATRGNPSYEQYF. The CDR3 DNA follows: TGTGCCACCCGGGGTAACCCCTCCTACGAGCAGTACTTC.